This T cell receptor (beta chain) was identified during a study of T-cell reconstitution after alpha-beta-depleted transplantation in children. Preparing the TCRbeta library involved the use of unique molecular identifiers. One entry per CDR3 protein, called by TCRdb with MiXCR from the PCR reads. The sample has about 600,000 distinct CDR3 sequences, roughly a tenth seen once; the top ten hold roughly 4%. This clonotype showed up just a few times. In germline, CDR1 is MNHEY, CDR2 SMNVEV (reference sequence). The germline V and J ends were trimmed by 2 bases and 2 bases, with 10 bases remaining between them. The CDR3 runs 15 residues.

This TCR was recovered from a human donor who donated a stem cell graft to a child with acute myeloid leukemia. The sample consisted of PBMCs from the stem cell graft donor, taken from the stem cell graft. This chain links TRBV27 with TRBJ2-1, with D tentatively TRBD1 or TRBD2 (5 bases each). The DNA of the CDR3 is TGTGCCAGCAGTTTAGAGGGCAGGGCCTACAATGAGCAGTTCTTC. Its protein is CASSLEGRAYNEQFF.